This T cell receptor (beta chain) was sequenced in a study of CD8+ T cells in alopecia areata (dated by TCRdb to the late 2010s). Background for the entire study: In both human patients and the C3H/HeJ mouse model, the study applied high-throughput TCRbeta sequencing to look at T cell clonal expansion in alopecia areata. In humans, TCRbeta sequencing was performed on scalp tissue and on sorted CD4+ and CD8+ peripheral blood T cells from healthy controls and from patients with patchy or totalis/universalis alopecia areata. Scalp clonality was compared among normal scalp (n=4), patchy alopecia areata scalp (n=8), and alopecia totalis/universalis scalp (n=8). The RNA source kit depended on sample type: the PAXgene miRNA kit for fixed scalp, the miRNeasy kit for PBMCs, and the RNeasy kit for mouse skin. TCRbeta CDR3 regions were amplified by immunoSEQ multiplex PCR using 35 Vbeta forward and 13 Jbeta reverse primers.

Concerning this clone: What this receptor recognizes is not known. Base qualities are not recorded, but no much larger clone differs from it by a single base.

Lesional scalp punch biopsies and peripheral blood were collected from alopecia areata patients. After PBMCs were isolated by density centrifugation and stained for CD3, CD4 and CD8, a FACSAria was used to sort CD4+ and CD8+ T cells. Alopecia areata patients who were not treated were recruited through a multicenter biomarker study. Blood CD8+ T cells from about five biomarker-study patients were further sorted into NKG2D-low and NKG2D-high fractions. The germline V gene gives CDR1 as LGHNA and CDR2 as YSLEER. The CDR3 measures 14 amino acids from cysteine to phenylalanine. The sequence is cut down to CDR3 DNA, 42 bases in frame from base 1. V and J are trimmed by 4 bases and 7 bases, and the gene matches miss 9 bases of the junction. Study-level results and caveats: Shared TCR sequences between patients were less evident than in mice, which may be partly attributable to HLA diversity in the patient population. Compared with normal scalp, lesional scalp, particularly in alopecia totalis/universalis, had higher clonality and more expanded CD8+ clones, which suggests antigenic drive. Scalp TCR repertoire analysis is complicated because resident alphabeta T cells in normal human skin are also sequenced, whereas mouse skin is dominated by gammadelta T cells.

The library relied on the immunoSEQ multiplex PCR assay. RNA was extracted from all samples and reverse transcribed into cDNA, which served as template for TCR sequencing. First-strand cDNA was synthesized using SuperScript III with a 2:1 mix of oligo-dT and random hexamers. A synthetic immune receptor repertoire was used to assess amplification bias, and residual bias was removed computationally. The authors processed their data as follows. Raw reads were preprocessed to remove errors, and CDR3 was defined by IMGT conventions from the conserved cysteine to phenylalanine. Clonality was calculated as 1 minus Shannon entropy normalized by log2 of the number of productive unique TCRs. Whether scalp clones were CD4 or CD8 was inferred by matching scalp TCRbeta sequences against CD4 and CD8 repertoires sorted from blood. What TCRdb holds here is the immuneACCESS table cut down to in-frame rearrangements. Part of the clones is not present; checked against another copy, under half of the missing clones reflect an unresolved V gene, and the others are unexplained. V, J and clone size reflect that table, while D and trimming were determined from the DNA. Within this sample are 120,000 or so clones, with about 51% of them counted one time only. Together, the top ten hold about 10% of the sample.

This chain is built from TRBV4-3 and TRBJ2-7; a stretch of 8 junction bases matches TRBD1. The TCR was taken from a human donor with alopecia areata. The specimen sequenced was NKG2D-low CD8+ T cells sorted from blood. The cell subset or site label, read with the paper, signifies: sorted CD8+ NKG2D-low blood T cells. The CDR3 here reads CASSPGTGAWEQYF. The DNA sequence reads TGCGCCAGCAGCCCCGGGACAGGAGCTTGGGAGCAGTACTTC.